Below, 14 T cell receptor beta chains from the same sample are listed, as sequenced in a study of response to subunit inactivated influenza vaccine. TCRdb independently ran MiXCR on the RT-PCR reads; one entry per CDR3 protein. This table holds about half a million distinct CDR3 sequences, 7.5% to 8.5% found once. This specimen was PBMCs from blood, taken roughly 24 months after vaccination. These TCRs come from a man aged 50-75 years who received an inactivated influenza vaccine.

This chain joins TRBV6-1 and TRBJ1-1; possibly TRBD1 for D (6 bases). Trimming shortened V by 2 bases and J by 3 bases, and 19 bases separated the two germline ends. This CDR3 region has 17 residues. Germline V gene lookup returns CDR1 MNHNS and CDR2 SASEGT. In DNA, the CDR3 is TGTGCCAGCAGTGAACTCGTCGGGGGCCATCTGGACACTGAAGCTTTCTTT. Its translation: CASSELVGGHLDTEAFF.

This clonotype was detected a few times. The rearrangement joins TRBV20-1 to TRBJ2-3, with 9 bases aligning to TRBD2. This CDR3 has 14 residues. CDR1 and CDR2 (germline): DFQATT, SNEGSKA (reference sequence). The V segment lost 6 bases and the J segment 1 base; nucleotides outside the gene matches: 5. DNA for the CDR3: TGCAGTGCGGGAAAGCGGGAGGGCACAGATACGCAGTATTTT. It encodes CSAGKREGTDTQYF.

This clonotype was counted only a few times. The gene calls are TRBV11-2 and TRBJ2-1; 14 bases are a match to TRBD2. This CDR3 has 16 amino acids. From germline, CDR1 is SGHAT and CDR2 FQNNGV. V was pared by 1 base and J by 10 bases, with 6 bases of the junction left unmatched. The CDR3 sequence: CASSLGLAGGGQEQFF. The CDR3 nucleotides read TGTGCCAGCAGCTTAGGACTAGCGGGAGGGGGACAGGAGCAGTTCTTC.

The chain joins TRBV20-1 to TRBJ2-2, with D possibly matching TRBD2 (5 bases). CDR3 length: 14 amino acids. V was cut by 3 bases and J by 4 bases, with 12 bases left in between. Germline CDR1 reads DFQATT; CDR2 reads SNEGSKA (reference sequence). CDR3: CSARRLTGTGELFF. The CDR3 region has the DNA TGCAGTGCTAGGAGACTAACGGGCACCGGGGAGCTGTTTTTT.

This clonotype was detected ten times or more. The chain combines TRBV25-1 with TRBJ2-1; 7 nucleotides match TRBD1. The CDR3 has 10 amino acids. The V gene end was trimmed by 6 bases and the J gene end by 15 bases; junction bases not matched to a gene: 5. CDR1 and CDR2 from the germline V gene are MGHDK and SYGVNS. This chain's CDR3 is CASREQGWFF. In DNA form, the CDR3 reads TGTGCCAGCAGGGAACAGGGGTGGTTCTTC.

This clonotype showed up just a few times. The CDR3 reads CSAKEGYQLNTEAFF. The CDR3 DNA follows: TGCAGCGCCAAGGAGGGGTACCAACTTAACACTGAAGCTTTCTTT. The J gene is TRBJ1-1, the V gene TRBV29-1; TRBD1 is a possible D gene (5 bases). This CDR3 region has 15 residues. The V gene lost 7 bases and the J gene lost 2 bases, with 20 bases spanning the gap. Germline CDR1 is SQVTM and CDR2 is ANQGSEA.

This clonotype was seen repeatedly, ten times or more. The genes are TRBV15 and TRBJ2-5; TRBD1 is a possible D gene (6 bases). CDR3 length: 14 amino acids. The V gene lost 6 bases and the J gene lost 9 bases, with 20 bases spanning the gap. The germline CDR1 and CDR2 sequences are LNHNV and YYDKDF (reference sequence). The CDR3 DNA is TGTGCCACCAGTCCGGGTCGGGGACAAAGGGCCCAGTACTTC. Residues: CATSPGRGQRAQYF.

The J gene is TRBJ2-7, the V gene TRBV20-1; TRBD1 matches at 7 bases. Germline CDR1 is DFQATT and CDR2 is SNEGSKA (reference sequence). The V gene end was trimmed by 5 bases and the J gene end by 0 bases; junction bases not matched to a gene: 4. CDR3 size: 13 residues. The CDR3 protein is CSAVRDSSYEQYF. In DNA form, the CDR3 reads TGCAGTGCTGTTAGGGACAGCTCCTACGAGCAGTACTTC.

This clonotype was counted at least ten times. This chain links TRBV20-1 with TRBJ2-4; 8 bases are a match to TRBD1. The V and J ends lost 3 bases and 4 bases, in that order; junction bases with no gene match: 5. Germline CDR1 DFQATT, CDR2 SNEGSKA (reference sequence). The CDR3 sequence is 14 residues long. CDR3 DNA: TGCAGTGCTAGTAGGACAGGGTTGAAAAACATTCAGTACTTC. This sequence encodes CSASRTGLKNIQYF.

This clonotype was detected a few times. The chain has TRBV7-8 and TRBJ2-1; D tentatively fits TRBD1 or TRBD2 (5 bases each). The CDR3 length is 15 residues. The germline gives CDR1 SGHVS, CDR2 FQNEAQ. The V and J ends lost 6 bases and 4 bases respectively, with 16 bases between them. CDR3 residues: CASSRKRTPYNEQFF. The CDR3 coding sequence is TGTGCCAGCAGTAGAAAGCGGACACCTTACAATGAGCAGTTCTTC.

This clonotype was found a few times. The chain recombines TRBV7-2 with TRBJ2-2; 11 bases align to TRBD2. The CDR3 is 17 amino acids. The germline CDR1 and CDR2 sequences are SGHTA and FQGNSA. J gave up 4 bases and V 4 bases, and 8 bases lay outside the gene matches. The CDR3 DNA reads TGTGCCAGCAGCTACCCACTAGCGGGGGAGCTCACCGGGGAGCTGTTTTTT. Translation: CASSYPLAGELTGELFF.

The V and J genes are TRBV4-3 and TRBJ1-6, with 9 bases that match TRBD1. The germline V gene encodes CDR1 LGHNA and CDR2 YSLEER. The CDR3 totals 15 residues. Unmatched junction bases numbered 5, after V lost 4 bases and J lost 7 bases. Here the CDR3 reads CASSRRTGANSPLHF. In DNA form, the CDR3 reads TGCGCCAGCAGCCGACGGACAGGGGCAAATTCACCCCTCCACTTT.

This clonotype has only a few counts. V is TRBV6-5 and J is TRBJ1-2; TRBD1 agrees at 8 bases. Looked up from germline, CDR1 is MNHEY and CDR2 is SVGAGI. Trimming cost V 2 bases and J 1 base; bases outside gene matches: 3. The CDR3 has 15 residues. The CDR3 is CASSYHGQGNYGYTF. CDR3 nucleotide sequence: TGTGCCAGCAGTTACCATGGACAGGGTAACTATGGCTACACCTTC.

This clonotype was seen ten or more times. The V and J genes are TRBV5-6 and TRBJ1-1; maybe TRBD1 (5 bases). The CDR3 loop spans 13 amino acids. Per germline, CDR1 SGHDT and CDR2 YYEEEE. V lost 0 bases and J 8 bases, leaving 11 bases between the germline ends. CDR3 sequence reads: CASSLGGVPEAFF. CDR3 sequence (DNA): TGTGCCAGCAGCTTGGGGGGGGTACCCGAAGCTTTCTTT.